The clone carrying this TCR beta chain was found many times. As yet, its antigen is unknown. These data come from a study of T cells after yellow fever vaccination. Study at large: Where fractions had low cell numbers, libraries were prepared from them with the SMART-Seq v4 Ultra Low Input RNA kit. Study results and caveats: Few clonotypes appeared in both CD4 and CD8 compartments. Abundant contaminating clonotypes from the bulk population could appear in FACS-sorted repertoires.

The V gene lost 2 bases and the J gene lost 5 bases, with 6 bases spanning the gap. CDR3 length equals 12 residues. CDR1 MDHEN and CDR2 SYDVKM come from the germline V gene. UMIs and a universal primer site were added when TCR cDNA was made by 5'RACE template switching. Via MiXCR, TCRdb re-called the 5' RACE reads, giving one row per CDR3 protein. The data hold some 300,000 distinct CDR3 sequences, with roughly 8.7% observed a single time. The sample here was CD4+ T cells sorted from PBMCs, taken 5 days after the yellow fever booster vaccination. The chain has TRBV28 and TRBJ1-2; no definite D call. This receptor was obtained from a young man who received the YFV17D yellow fever vaccine. The CDR3 region is CASSLTPYGYTF. In DNA, the CDR3 is TGTGCCAGCAGTTTAACGCCTTATGGCTACACCTTC.